This T cell receptor beta chain came from a study of OX40 agonist ivuxolimab in advanced cancers. As for the study more broadly: The costimulatory receptor OX40 (CD134) was targeted by ivuxolimab, a fully human IgG2 agonistic monoclonal antibody. The paper describes the monotherapy dose-escalation part (N ≈ 52 patients) of the phase I trial of ivuxolimab. The purpose of peripheral TCRbeta sequencing was to test whether ivuxolimab changed TCR sequence diversity and led to clonal T-cell expansion. Partial responses occurred in three dose-escalation patients: two with cutaneous melanoma and one with hepatocellular carcinoma. Prior anti-PD-1, anti-PD-L1 or anti-CTLA-4 therapy was permitted, and checkpoint inhibitors had been received by roughly two fifths of dose-escalation patients. Of the 50 to 55 patients in dose escalation, 19 had hepatocellular carcinoma, about 15 had melanoma, 9 had renal cell carcinoma and 9 had head and neck cancer. A male proportion of 75% to 85% and a mean age of about 60 years, ranging from about 20 to 85, were recorded for the dose-escalation cohort. Intravenous ivuxolimab was administered to patients every 2 weeks at six dose levels: 0.01, 0.1, 0.3, 1.5, 3 and 10 mg/kg. The investigation overall reported the following: After ivuxolimab, CD8+ T cells had more expanded clones than CD4+ T cells on average. At doses of 0.1 to 3.0 mg/kg, clonal expansion of both CD4+ and CD8+ blood T cells was observed from baseline to week 6. Low levels of normalized T-cell clonal expansion were also seen in some patients who did not respond. In the 0.1-3.0 mg/kg groups, partial responders were among the patients with the lowest normalized peripheral clonal expansion, particularly in CD8+ T cells. Antigen specificity was not determined for the clonally expanded peripheral T cells.

Patients with autoimmune disease history or receiving systemic immunosuppression were excluded from the trial. Peripheral blood for TCR sequencing was collected from all dose cohorts at baseline, on cycle 4 day 1, and on cycle 7 day 1. The samples were drawn from a first-in-human, open-label, multicenter phase I dose-escalation trial of ivuxolimab. Adults with locally advanced or metastatic melanoma, renal cell carcinoma, hepatocellular carcinoma or head and neck squamous cell carcinoma were enrolled in the trial. Before TCR sequencing, CD4+ and CD8+ T cells were separately sorted from peripheral blood. Genomic DNA was isolated from the sorted cells so that the TCRbeta CDR3 region could be sequenced. The immunoSEQ Assay was used to sequence the TCRbeta CDR3 regions. Entries here come from immuneACCESS through TCRdb and include only in-frame sequences with V and J called. Some clones fail to appear in such tables; in the studies checked, an unresolved V gene covers under half of the shortfall, and the cause of the remainder is unknown. Here the sample has around 60,000 clones; over 60% occur a single time. Of the sample, roughly 6% is held by the ten largest clones.

The CDR3 numbers 11 residues from cysteine through phenylalanine. CDR3 DNA is the only sequence kept; it has 33 bases, read in frame from the first base. V is pared back by 8 bases and J by 0 bases, with 5 bases lying between the germline termini. The CDR1 and CDR2 encoded by the germline V gene (reference sequence) are DFQATT and SNEGSKA. Details on this clone: What antigen it recognizes has not been identified. One base away there is no much larger clone; base qualities are not given.

The material was CD4+ or CD8+ T cells sorted from blood, obtained in a trial of the OX40 agonist ivuxolimab. The sequence links TRBV20-1 to TRBJ2-1; no D gene call is confident. The clonotype originates from an adult with an advanced solid tumor such as melanoma, head and neck, liver or kidney cancer. The nucleotide sequence reads as follows: TGCAGTTCCAGCTCCTACAATGAGCAGTTCTTC. This codes for CSSSSYNEQFF.